Shown below are 15 T cell receptor beta chains from a single sample sequenced in a study of cytomegalovirus exposure and HLA in healthy donors. PCR was performed using 60 Vbeta and 13 Jbeta primers. Some clones are missing from TCRdb's copy, which holds only in-frame ones; the method was immunoSEQ multiplex PCR. The repertoire holds under 200,000 clones, with over 75% as singletons. The sample comprised PBMCs. The origin of the receptors is a man in his late teens or twenties in good health and CMV-seropositive.

For this clone: Other nucleotide sequences from this sample produce the same CDR3. The chain recombines TRBV30 with TRBJ1-2, with 10 bases that match TRBD1. The CDR3 is made up of 15 amino acids. With V trimmed by 0 bases and J by 5 bases, 6 bases remained unmatched. CDR1 is GTSNPN, CDR2 SVGIG, per germline (reference sequence). For the CDR3, the DNA is TGTGCCTGGAGTGTAGGACAGGGGGGATGGTATGGCTACACCTTC. Translation gives CAWSVGQGGWYGYTF. Using reference TRBV30 and TRBJ1-2 for the parts outside the CDR3, the full variable domain is SQTIHQWPATLVQPVGSPLSLECTVEGTSNPNLYWYRQAAGRGLQLLFYSVGIGQISSEVPQNLSASRPQDRQFILSSKKLLLSDSGFYLCAWSVGQGGWYGYTFGSGTRLTVV.

A single count supports this clone. The rearrangement uses TRBV5-1 and TRBJ1-2, with TRBD1 as a possible D gene (5 bases). Trimming cost V 2 bases and J 7 bases, with 12 bases left between them. Germline values: CDR1 SGHRS, CDR2 YFSETQ. This CDR3 comprises 13 residues. CDR3 protein: CASSFTQGGGYTF. The DNA for the CDR3 is TGCGCCAGCAGCTTCACCCAGGGCGGTGGCTACACCTTC.

CDR3: CASSVDRANTEAFF. The DNA of the CDR3 is TGCGCCAGCAGCGTGGACAGAGCGAACACTGAAGCTTTCTTT. The chain carries TRBV5-1 and TRBJ1-1; possibly TRBD1 for D (6 bases). Trimming pared 4 bases from V and 1 base from J, leaving 11 bases between. The CDR3 has 14 residues. Per germline, CDR1 SGHRS and CDR2 YFSETQ.

V is TRBV7-2 and J is TRBJ1-2; no firm D call. The V and J ends lost 2 bases and 8 bases respectively, with 12 bases between them. The CDR3 has 13 residues. CDR1 is SGHTA and CDR2 is FQGNSA in the germline V gene. The chain's CDR3 is CASSLSGFSGYTF. DNA of the CDR3: TGTGCCAGCAGCTTATCGGGTTTCTCCGGCTACACCTTC.

The V gene is TRBV7-9, the J gene TRBJ2-2; possible D gene TRBD2, 7 bases. Trimming took off 6 bases at V and 2 bases at J, with 16 bases between the two ends. The germline gives CDR1 SEHNR, CDR2 FQNEAQ (reference sequence). This CDR3 spans 16 amino acids. Here the CDR3 DNA reads TGTGCCAGCAGACCCTCGGGGGGCGAAAACACCGGGGAGCTGTTTTTT. Translating it yields CASRPSGGENTGELFF.

The chain links TRBV7-8 to TRBJ2-1; 9 bases are shared with TRBD1. Germline V lookup: CDR1 SGHVS, CDR2 FQNEAQ. V was clipped by 5 bases and J by 7 bases; unmatched bases: 12. The CDR3 extends over 16 amino acids. CDR3: CASSPPRTGVVNEQFF. CDR3 nucleotides: TGTGCCAGCAGCCCCCCCCGGACAGGGGTAGTAAATGAGCAGTTCTTC.

The CDR3 protein is CASSLRAGTENTGELFF. Here the CDR3 DNA reads TGTGCCAGCAGCCTTAGGGCTGGGACAGAAAACACCGGGGAGCTGTTTTTT. The chain recombines TRBV7-3 with TRBJ2-2; 7 nucleotides match TRBD1. This CDR3 contains 17 residues. Germline assignment: CDR1 SGHTA and CDR2 FQGTGA. With 5 bases clipped from V and 2 bases from J, the junction kept 11 bases outside the gene matches.

V is TRBV10-1 and J is TRBJ1-2; the match to TRBD1 covers 12 bases. The CDR3 runs 15 residues. With 7 bases clipped from V and 2 bases from J, the junction kept 5 bases outside the gene matches. Germline V gene sequence: CDR1 WNHNN, CDR2 SYGVQD (reference sequence). DNA for the CDR3: TGCGCCAGCATTCCGGGGACAGGGGGCAACTATGGCTACACCTTC. As protein: CASIPGTGGNYGYTF.

The V and J genes are TRBV7-9 and TRBJ2-3, with 8 bases fitting TRBD2. Germline CDR1 reads SEHNR; CDR2 reads FQNEAQ (reference sequence). The CDR3 consists of 15 residues. The junction had 7 bases not matched to a gene; V was cut back by 2 bases and J by 6 bases. In nucleotides, the CDR3 is TGTGCCAGCAGCTTAATGTCGGGGGGGCCGGATACGCAGTATTTT. This gives the protein CASSLMSGGPDTQYF.

This chain links TRBV19 with TRBJ2-2, with 7 bases that match TRBD1. This CDR3 comprises 14 residues. V lost 7 bases, J lost 7 bases, and 9 bases stayed unmatched. The germline V gene encodes CDR1 LNHDA and CDR2 SQIVND (reference sequence). CDR3 amino acids: CASTPGQAGGELFF. The CDR3 DNA reads TGTGCCAGTACCCCCGGACAGGCCGGCGGGGAGCTGTTTTTT.

The count of this clone is one. DNA of the CDR3: TGTGCCTGGGGCGTGACAGTGTATAATTCACCCCTCCACTTT. Its translation is CAWGVTVYNSPLHF. The V gene is TRBV30, the J gene TRBJ1-6; D is possibly TRBD1 (5 bases). Germline values: CDR1 GTSNPN, CDR2 SVGIG (reference sequence). V lost 5 bases, J lost 4 bases, and 12 bases lay in between. The CDR3 contains 14 residues.

Notes on this clone: A read error may account for a junction end that differs from germline. This rearrangement joins TRBV2 to TRBJ2-7, with 11 bases matching TRBD2. The CDR3 covers 15 residues. The germline V gene has CDR1 SNHLY and CDR2 FYNNEI. In DNA form, the CDR3 reads TGTGCCAGCAGCGAAGGGCTAGCGGGGGGCTACGAGCAGTACTTC. Its translation: CASSEGLAGGYEQYF.

The J gene is TRBJ1-1, the V gene TRBV6-5; no firm D call. CDR1 and CDR2 (germline): MNHEY, SVGAGI. This CDR3 spans 13 amino acids. Between the trimmed V and J ends, which lost 5 bases and 6 bases, there was a span of 13 bases. Here the CDR3 reads CASSEARESEAFF. For the CDR3, the DNA is TGTGCCAGCAGTGAAGCTCGGGAGTCTGAAGCTTTCTTT.

This clone has just one count. The rearrangement uses TRBV10-3 and TRBJ1-1, with TRBD1 identical over 7 bases. V trimming: 2 bases; J trimming: 3 bases; junction bases outside the gene matches: 12. CDR1 is ENHRY, CDR2 SYGVKD, per germline. The CDR3 consists of 17 residues. CDR3 bases: TGTGCCATCAGTGAGGATACCCCCGGACAGGTCCACACTGAAGCTTTCTTT. Translated, it gives CAISEDTPGQVHTEAFF.

This clone showed up just once. The chain combines TRBV5-1 with TRBJ2-3, with D possibly being TRBD1 (5 bases). The V gene lost 5 bases and the J gene lost 3 bases, with 13 bases spanning the gap. The germline gives CDR1 SGHRS, CDR2 YFSETQ. This CDR3 contains 14 residues. CDR3 region: CASRDSTYTDTQYF. The CDR3 nucleotides read TGCGCCAGCAGAGACAGTACATATACAGATACGCAGTATTTT.